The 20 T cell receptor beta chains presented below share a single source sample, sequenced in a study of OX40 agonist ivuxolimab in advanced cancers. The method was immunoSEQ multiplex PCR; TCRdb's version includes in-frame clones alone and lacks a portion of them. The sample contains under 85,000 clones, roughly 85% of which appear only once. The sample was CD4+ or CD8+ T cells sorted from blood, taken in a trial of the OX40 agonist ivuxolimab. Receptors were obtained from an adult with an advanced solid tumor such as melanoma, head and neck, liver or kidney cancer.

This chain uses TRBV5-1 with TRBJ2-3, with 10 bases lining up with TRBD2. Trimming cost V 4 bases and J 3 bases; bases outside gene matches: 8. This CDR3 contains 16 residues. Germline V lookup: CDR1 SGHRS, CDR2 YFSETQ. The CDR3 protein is CASSPGGTSVTDTQYF. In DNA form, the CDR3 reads TGCGCCAGCAGCCCGGGGGGGACTAGCGTGACAGATACGCAGTATTTT.

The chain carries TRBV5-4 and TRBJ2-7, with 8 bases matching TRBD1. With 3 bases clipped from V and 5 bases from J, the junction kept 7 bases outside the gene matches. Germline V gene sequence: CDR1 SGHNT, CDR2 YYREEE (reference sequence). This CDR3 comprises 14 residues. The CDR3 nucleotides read TGTGCCAGCAGCTCCCAGGGGGCGGCCAACGAGCAGTACTTC. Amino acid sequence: CASSSQGAANEQYF.

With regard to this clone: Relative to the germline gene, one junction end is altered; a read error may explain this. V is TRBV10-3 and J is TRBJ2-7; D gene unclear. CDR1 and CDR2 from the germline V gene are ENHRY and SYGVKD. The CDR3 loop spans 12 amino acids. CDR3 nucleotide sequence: TGTGCCAGCAGTGAATCCAGGTACGAGCAGTACTTC. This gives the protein CASSESRYEQYF.

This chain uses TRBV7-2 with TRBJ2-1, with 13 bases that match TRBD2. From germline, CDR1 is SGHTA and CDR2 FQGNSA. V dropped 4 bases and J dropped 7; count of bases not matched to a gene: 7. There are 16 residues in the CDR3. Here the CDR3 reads CASSSRTSGSWNEQFF. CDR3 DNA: TGTGCCAGCAGCTCCCGGACTAGCGGGAGTTGGAATGAGCAGTTCTTC.

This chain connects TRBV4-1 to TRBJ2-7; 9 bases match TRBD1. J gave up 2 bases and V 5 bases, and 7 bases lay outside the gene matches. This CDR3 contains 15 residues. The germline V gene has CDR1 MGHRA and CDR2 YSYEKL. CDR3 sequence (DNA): TGCGCCAGCAGCGATACCGGGACAGGGCCCTACGAGCAGTACTTC. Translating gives CASSDTGTGPYEQYF.

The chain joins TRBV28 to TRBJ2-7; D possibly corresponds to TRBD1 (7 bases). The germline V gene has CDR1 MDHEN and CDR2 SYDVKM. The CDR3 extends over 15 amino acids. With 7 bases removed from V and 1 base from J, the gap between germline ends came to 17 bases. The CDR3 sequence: CASTEGQFDSYEQYF. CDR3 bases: TGTGCCAGCACGGAGGGACAGTTCGATTCCTACGAGCAGTACTTC.

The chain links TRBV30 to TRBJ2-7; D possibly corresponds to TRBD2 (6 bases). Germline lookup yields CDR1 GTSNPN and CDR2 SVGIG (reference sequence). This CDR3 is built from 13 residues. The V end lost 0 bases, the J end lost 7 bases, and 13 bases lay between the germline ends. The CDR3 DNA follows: TGTGCCTGGAGTGTAGCCAGGGCGGGGGAGCAGTACTTC. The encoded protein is CAWSVARAGEQYF.

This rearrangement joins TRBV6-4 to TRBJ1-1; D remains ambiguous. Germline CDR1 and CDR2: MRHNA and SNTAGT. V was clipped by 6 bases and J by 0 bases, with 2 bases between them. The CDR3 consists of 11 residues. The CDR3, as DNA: TGTGCCAGCAGCATGAACACTGAAGCTTTCTTT. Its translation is CASSMNTEAFF.

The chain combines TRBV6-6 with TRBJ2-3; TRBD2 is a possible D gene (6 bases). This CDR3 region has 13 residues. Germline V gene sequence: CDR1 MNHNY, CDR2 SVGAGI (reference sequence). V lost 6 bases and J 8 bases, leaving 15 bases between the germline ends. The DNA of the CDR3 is TGTGCCAGCAGCCGCCCGGGAGATGCTACGCAGTATTTT. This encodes CASSRPGDATQYF.

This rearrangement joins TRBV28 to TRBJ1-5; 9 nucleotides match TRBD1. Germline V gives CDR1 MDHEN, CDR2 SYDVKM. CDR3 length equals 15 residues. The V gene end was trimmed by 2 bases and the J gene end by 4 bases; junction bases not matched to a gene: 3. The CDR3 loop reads CASSLGQGQNQPQHF. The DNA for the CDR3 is TGTGCCAGCAGTTTAGGACAGGGGCAAAATCAGCCCCAGCATTTT.

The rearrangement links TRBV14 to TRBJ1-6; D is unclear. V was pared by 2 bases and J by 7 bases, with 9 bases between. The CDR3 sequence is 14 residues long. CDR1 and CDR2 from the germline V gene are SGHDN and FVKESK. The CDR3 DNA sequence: TGTGCCAGCAGCCAACTAACAGCAAATTCACCCCTCCACTTT. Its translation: CASSQLTANSPLHF.

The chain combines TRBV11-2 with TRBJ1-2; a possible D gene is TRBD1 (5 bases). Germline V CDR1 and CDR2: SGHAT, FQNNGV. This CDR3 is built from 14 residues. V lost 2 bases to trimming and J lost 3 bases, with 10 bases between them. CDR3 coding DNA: TGTGCCAGCAGCTTAACAGACAGCTACTATGGCTACACCTTC. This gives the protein CASSLTDSYYGYTF. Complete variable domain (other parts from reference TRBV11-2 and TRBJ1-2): EAGVAQSPRYKIIEKRQSVAFWCNPISGHATLYWYQQILGQGPKLLIQFQNNGVVDDSQLPKDRFSAERLKGVDSTLKIQPAKLEDSAVYLCASSLTDSYYGYTFGSGTRLTVV.

The CDR3, as DNA: TGTGCCAGTAGTATAGCAGTAGCGGGGGCCTACGAGCAGTACTTC. Protein: CASSIAVAGAYEQYF. The chain has TRBV19 and TRBJ2-7, with TRBD2 matching 9 bases. CDR1 and CDR2 from the germline V gene are LNHDA and SQIVND (reference sequence). The CDR3 covers 15 residues. Trimming cost V 1 base and J 2 bases; bases outside gene matches: 3.

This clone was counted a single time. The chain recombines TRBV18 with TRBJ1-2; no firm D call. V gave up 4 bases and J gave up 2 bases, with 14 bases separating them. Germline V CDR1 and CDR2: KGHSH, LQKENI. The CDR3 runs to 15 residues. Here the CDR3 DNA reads TGTGCCAGCTCACAGGTCACCAAGGCCAACTATGGCTACACCTTC. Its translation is CASSQVTKANYGYTF. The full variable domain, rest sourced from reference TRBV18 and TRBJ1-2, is NAGVMQNPRHLVRRRGQEARLRCSPMKGHSHVYWYRQLPEEGLKFMVYLQKENIIDESGMPKERFSAEFPKEGPSILRIQQVVRGDSAAYFCASSQVTKANYGYTFGSGTRLTVV.

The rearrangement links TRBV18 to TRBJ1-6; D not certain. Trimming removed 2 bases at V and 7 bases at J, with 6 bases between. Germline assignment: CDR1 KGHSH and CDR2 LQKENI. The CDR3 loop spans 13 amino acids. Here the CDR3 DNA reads TGTGCCAGCTCACCAGGGCGGAATTCACCCCTCCACTTT. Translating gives CASSPGRNSPLHF.

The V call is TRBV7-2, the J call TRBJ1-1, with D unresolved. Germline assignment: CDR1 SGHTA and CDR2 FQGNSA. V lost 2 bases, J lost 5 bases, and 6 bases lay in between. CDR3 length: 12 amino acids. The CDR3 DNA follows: TGTGCCAGCAGCTTACTGGGGACTGAAGCTTTCTTT. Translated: CASSLLGTEAFF.

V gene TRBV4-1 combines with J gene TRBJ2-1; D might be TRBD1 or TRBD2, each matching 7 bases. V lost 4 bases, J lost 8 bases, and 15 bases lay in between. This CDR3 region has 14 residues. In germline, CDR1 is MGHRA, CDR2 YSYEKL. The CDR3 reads CASSRGGQWDEQFF. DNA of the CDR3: TGCGCCAGCAGCCGGGGGGGACAGTGGGATGAGCAGTTCTTC.

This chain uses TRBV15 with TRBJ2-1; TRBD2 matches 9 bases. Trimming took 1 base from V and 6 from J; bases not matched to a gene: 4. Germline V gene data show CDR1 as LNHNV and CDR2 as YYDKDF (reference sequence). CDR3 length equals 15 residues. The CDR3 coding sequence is TGTGCCACCAGCAGAGGTAGCGGGAGTGGCAATGAGCAGTTCTTC. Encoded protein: CATSRGSGSGNEQFF.

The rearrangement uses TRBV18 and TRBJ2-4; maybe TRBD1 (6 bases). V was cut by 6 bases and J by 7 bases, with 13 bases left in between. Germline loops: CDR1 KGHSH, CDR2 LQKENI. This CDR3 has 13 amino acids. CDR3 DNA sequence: TGTGCCAGCTCCCCTACAGGGTGGAACATTCAGTACTTC. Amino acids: CASSPTGWNIQYF.

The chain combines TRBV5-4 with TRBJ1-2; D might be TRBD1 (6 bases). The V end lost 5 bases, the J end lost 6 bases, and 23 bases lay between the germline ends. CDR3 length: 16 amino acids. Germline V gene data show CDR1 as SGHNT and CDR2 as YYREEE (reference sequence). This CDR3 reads CASSRPLFRTADGYTF. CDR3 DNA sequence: TGTGCCAGCAGTCGGCCGTTATTTCGGACAGCCGATGGCTACACCTTC.